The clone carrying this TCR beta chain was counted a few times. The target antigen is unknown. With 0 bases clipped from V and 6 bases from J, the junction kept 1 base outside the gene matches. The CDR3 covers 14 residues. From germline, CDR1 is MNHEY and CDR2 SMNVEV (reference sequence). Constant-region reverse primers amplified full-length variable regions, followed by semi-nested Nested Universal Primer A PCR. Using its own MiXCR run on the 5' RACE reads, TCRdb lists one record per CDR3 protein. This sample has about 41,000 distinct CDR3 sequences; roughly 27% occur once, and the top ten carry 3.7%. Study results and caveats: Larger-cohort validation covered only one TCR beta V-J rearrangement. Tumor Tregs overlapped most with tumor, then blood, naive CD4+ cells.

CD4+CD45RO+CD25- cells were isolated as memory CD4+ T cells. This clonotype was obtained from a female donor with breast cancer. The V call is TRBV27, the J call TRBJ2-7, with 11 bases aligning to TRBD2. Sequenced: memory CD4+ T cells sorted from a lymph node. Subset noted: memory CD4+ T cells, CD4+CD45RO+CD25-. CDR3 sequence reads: CASSLSGTSGEQYF. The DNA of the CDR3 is TGTGCCAGCAGTTTATCGGGGACTAGCGGCGAGCAGTACTTC.